These 27 T cell receptor beta chains came from one sample sequenced in a study of siplizumab effects on memory and regulatory T cells. Clones were sequenced by immunoSEQ multiplex PCR, and TCRdb holds only the in-frame ones, with some missing. The repertoire holds more than 85,000 clones, with roughly 94% as singletons. Sequenced input: Tregs sorted from blood. Receptors originate from a human donor in good health.

The J gene is TRBJ2-7, the V gene TRBV7-2; perhaps TRBD2 as D (7 bases). Germline-derived CDR1 and CDR2 are SGHTA and FQGNSA. CDR3 length: 15 residues. The germline V and J ends were trimmed by 5 bases and 4 bases, with 18 bases remaining between them. The CDR3 is CASSRGGRGPYEQYF. The CDR3 region has the DNA TGTGCCAGCAGCCGAGGGGGGCGGGGGCCATACGAGCAGTACTTC. The variable domain in full, completed from reference TRBV7-2 and TRBJ2-7, reads GAGVSQSPSNKVTEKGKDVELRCDPISGHTALYWYRQSLGQGLEFLIYFQGNSAPDKSGLPSDRFSAERTGGSVSTLTIQRTQQEDSAVYLCASSRGGRGPYEQYFGPGTRLTVT.

The chain uses TRBV19 and TRBJ1-5; 12 bases are shared with TRBD1. Germline V lookup: CDR1 LNHDA, CDR2 SQIVND (reference sequence). The V gene end was trimmed by 7 bases and the J gene end by 2 bases; junction bases not matched to a gene: 6. This CDR3 region has 16 residues. Here the CDR3 DNA reads TGTGCCAGTAAGGGACAGGGGGCGCGGGGCAATCAGCCCCAGCATTTT. This gives the protein CASKGQGARGNQPQHF.

This chain joins TRBV11-2 and TRBJ1-1; tentatively, D is TRBD1 (5 bases). V lost 5 bases and J lost 5, with 18 bases in between. CDR1 is SGHAT and CDR2 is FQNNGV in the germline V gene. CDR3 length equals 15 residues. The CDR3 protein is CASSIAWGEWTEAFF. The CDR3 DNA follows: TGTGCCAGCAGCATAGCATGGGGGGAGTGGACTGAAGCTTTCTTT.

This rearrangement joins TRBV4-1 to TRBJ1-6, with no clear D. The V end was cut by 4 bases, the J end by 5 bases, with 21 bases between. The CDR3 has 18 amino acids. The germline V gene encodes CDR1 MGHRA and CDR2 YSYEKL. The CDR3 region has the DNA TGCGCCAGCAGCCGAGCGAAGGGTTCGGTTATCGATAATTCACCCCTCCACTTT. This gives the protein CASSRAKGSVIDNSPLHF.

V is TRBV19 and J is TRBJ1-5, with a possible D match to TRBD1 (5 bases). Germline V CDR1 and CDR2: LNHDA, SQIVND (reference sequence). Trimming removed 0 bases at V and 4 bases at J, with 13 bases between. CDR3 length: 16 residues. The CDR3 sequence: CASSIDLAGRNQPQHF. The CDR3 DNA is TGTGCCAGTAGTATAGATCTGGCAGGGAGGAATCAGCCCCAGCATTTT.

This chain connects TRBV7-9 to TRBJ2-3; possibly TRBD1 or TRBD2 for D (5 bases each). There are 17 residues in the CDR3. Trimming cost V 3 bases and J 2 bases, with 18 bases left between them. The germline gives CDR1 SEHNR, CDR2 FQNEAQ (reference sequence). CDR3 loop: CASSFGGLRSPTDTQYF. In nucleotides, the CDR3 is TGTGCCAGCAGCTTTGGGGGTCTCCGATCCCCCACAGATACGCAGTATTTT.

CDR3 coding DNA: TGTGCCAGCAGCCCAACTCGACAGCACTACAATGAGCAGTTCTTC. As protein: CASSPTRQHYNEQFF. The V gene is TRBV7-3, the J gene TRBJ2-1; weak D call: TRBD1 (5 bases). V lost 5 bases to trimming and J lost 3 bases, with 14 bases between them. The V gene's germline CDR1 is SGHTA and CDR2 FQGTGA. There are 15 residues in the CDR3. Full variable domain (remainder filled in from reference TRBV7-3 and TRBJ2-1): GAGVSQTPSNKVTEKGKYVELRCDPISGHTALYWYRQSLGQGPEFLIYFQGTGAADDSGLPNDRFFAVRPEGSVSTLKIQRTERGDSAVYLCASSPTRQHYNEQFFGPGTRLTVL.

The rearrangement joins TRBV30 to TRBJ1-3; the D is unclear. Germline V lookup: CDR1 GTSNPN, CDR2 SVGIG (reference sequence). V lost 3 bases and J 0 bases, leaving 18 bases between the germline ends. The CDR3 is 17 residues long. The CDR3 protein is CAWSPRGGPFSGNTIYF. DNA of the CDR3: TGTGCCTGGAGCCCCCGCGGAGGGCCTTTCTCTGGAAACACCATATATTTT.

The chain uses TRBV30 and TRBJ1-2; D is possibly TRBD1 (5 bases). Germline CDR1 reads GTSNPN; CDR2 reads SVGIG (reference sequence). Trimming shortened V by 2 bases and J by 4 bases, and 14 bases separated the two germline ends. This CDR3 spans 14 amino acids. The CDR3 protein is CAWSLPGPVYGYTF. The CDR3, as DNA: TGTGCCTGGAGTTTGCCAGGGCCGGTCTATGGCTACACCTTC.

The chain combines TRBV27 with TRBJ1-2; 7 bases line up with TRBD1. The CDR3 sequence is 15 residues long. Germline V gene data show CDR1 as MNHEY and CDR2 as SMNVEV (reference sequence). Germline trimming cut 9 bases from V and 5 bases from J; bases unmatched to any gene: 15. CDR3 residues: CASLLSGGSRYGYTF. CDR3 sequence (DNA): TGTGCCAGTTTACTCTCAGGGGGAAGTCGGTATGGCTACACCTTC.

In DNA, the CDR3 is TGCGCCAGCAGCTCCCGAACGTCTGGGGCCAACGTCCTGACTTTC. This translates into CASSSRTSGANVLTF. This chain connects TRBV5-1 to TRBJ2-6; D remains ambiguous. The CDR3 is made up of 15 amino acids. Trimming removed 3 bases from V and 1 base from J, with 8 bases in between. Germline V gene lookup returns CDR1 SGHRS and CDR2 YFSETQ.

The chain links TRBV19 to TRBJ1-5; maybe TRBD1 (6 bases). The V gene's germline CDR1 is LNHDA and CDR2 SQIVND (reference sequence). This CDR3 has 16 residues. V gave up 0 bases and J gave up 1 base, with 10 bases separating them. The CDR3 here is CASSIDRDKSNQPQHF. Here the CDR3 DNA reads TGTGCCAGTAGTATAGACCGGGACAAAAGCAATCAGCCCCAGCATTTT.

This clone was found once. This chain connects TRBV2 to TRBJ1-1, with 8 bases aligning to TRBD1. The CDR3 runs to 15 residues. The germline gives CDR1 SNHLY, CDR2 FYNNEI. Unmatched junction bases numbered 8, after V lost 4 bases and J lost 4 bases. Written as DNA, the CDR3 is TGTGCCAGCAGTGTGCAGGGGGCGTTGGTCACTGAAGCTTTCTTT. The encoded protein is CASSVQGALVTEAFF.

CDR3 in DNA: TGTGCCAGCAGTTACTCGGCAGGGGGCATCGAGCAGTACTTC. Amino acids: CASSYSAGGIEQYF. This chain links TRBV6-6 with TRBJ2-7; TRBD1 aligns across 8 bases. Germline V gives CDR1 MNHNY, CDR2 SVGAGI (reference sequence). This CDR3 contains 14 residues. V gave up 0 bases and J gave up 6 bases; unmatched junction bases: 4.

The V gene is TRBV7-9, the J gene TRBJ1-5; D is unclear. This CDR3 has 16 amino acids. CDR1 and CDR2 from the germline V gene are SEHNR and FQNEAQ (reference sequence). V dropped 0 bases and J dropped 0 bases, with 9 bases sitting between them. CDR3 bases: TGTGCCAGCAGCTTAGCGCACGGGCCTAGCAATCAGCCCCAGCATTTT. This codes for CASSLAHGPSNQPQHF. The variable domain in full, with the rest retrieved from reference TRBV7-9 and TRBJ1-5, is DTGVSQNPRHKITKRGQNVTFRCDPISEHNRLYWYRQTLGQGPEFLTYFQNEAQLEKSRLLSDRFSAERPKGSFSTLEIQRTEQGDSAMYLCASSLAHGPSNQPQHFGDGTRLSIL.

The rearrangement uses TRBV23-1 and TRBJ2-1; TRBD2 is a possible D gene (5 bases). TRBV23-1 belongs to the ORF category, with a function that is uncertain. The V end was cut by 4 bases, the J end by 3 bases, with 10 bases between. This CDR3 is 14 amino acids long. The DNA of the CDR3 is TGCGCCAGCAGTCCATGGAGGCGCTACAATGAGCAGTTCTTC. Translation: CASSPWRRYNEQFF.

This chain links TRBV7-2 with TRBJ2-1; D call uncertain. There are 14 residues in the CDR3. V was pared by 5 bases and J by 0 bases, with 8 bases between. Germline values: CDR1 SGHTA, CDR2 FQGNSA. Here the CDR3 DNA reads TGTGCCAGCAGCCAACTGAACTCCTACAATGAGCAGTTCTTC. This translates into CASSQLNSYNEQFF. The whole variable domain, remainder taken from reference TRBV7-2 and TRBJ2-1, is GAGVSQSPSNKVTEKGKDVELRCDPISGHTALYWYRQSLGQGLEFLIYFQGNSAPDKSGLPSDRFSAERTGGSVSTLTIQRTQQEDSAVYLCASSQLNSYNEQFFGPGTRLTVL.

This clone was recorded a few times. The J gene is TRBJ1-1, the V gene TRBV10-3; 11 bases fit TRBD1. The CDR3 has 14 amino acids. From germline, CDR1 is ENHRY and CDR2 SYGVKD. After removal of 6 bases from V and 5 bases from J, the junction contained 5 bases not matched to a gene. DNA of the CDR3: TGTGCCATCAGCCCCCGGGACAGGGGGACTGAAGCTTTCTTT. Protein product: CAISPRDRGTEAFF.

The rearrangement links TRBV6-6 to TRBJ2-7; TRBD1 matches at 11 bases. V was clipped by 6 bases and J by 0 bases; unmatched bases: 7. The CDR3 length is 16 residues. CDR1 and CDR2 from the germline V gene are MNHNY and SVGAGI (reference sequence). This CDR3 is CASRIGQGAFSYEQYF. CDR3 DNA: TGTGCCAGCAGAATAGGACAGGGGGCCTTCTCCTACGAGCAGTACTTC.

The genes are TRBV4-1 and TRBJ1-1; D is uncertain. Germline lookup yields CDR1 MGHRA and CDR2 YSYEKL. This CDR3 contains 11 residues. V lost 1 base, J lost 8 bases, and 5 bases lay in between. CDR3 residues: CASSQAREAFF. As DNA, the CDR3 is TGCGCCAGCAGCCAAGCACGGGAAGCTTTCTTT.

The V call is TRBV19, the J call TRBJ1-5; TRBD1 agrees at 11 bases. The V and J ends lost 6 bases and 6 bases, in that order; junction bases with no gene match: 7. The CDR3 is 15 amino acids. In germline, CDR1 is LNHDA, CDR2 SQIVND (reference sequence). The CDR3 loop reads CASSNGQGAGQPQHF. The CDR3 DNA follows: TGTGCCAGTAGCAACGGACAGGGGGCCGGTCAGCCCCAGCATTTT.

The gene calls are TRBV20-1 and TRBJ1-4, with D perhaps TRBD1 (5 bases). CDR1 and CDR2 (germline): DFQATT, SNEGSKA (reference sequence). The CDR3 is 11 residues long. Trimming cost V 6 bases and J 10 bases, with 12 bases left between them. The CDR3 coding sequence is TGCAGTGCCAGGGCGCCAGGAAAACTGTTTTTT. Protein: CSARAPGKLFF.

The chain employs TRBV29-1 and TRBJ2-5; D is unresolved. Trimming pared 3 bases from V and 6 bases from J, leaving 11 bases between. Germline V gene data show CDR1 as SQVTM and CDR2 as ANQGSEA. The CDR3 runs 12 residues. Here the CDR3 DNA reads TGCAGCGTTGATACCGGGTCAAAGACCCAGTACTTC. Translation gives CSVDTGSKTQYF.

The V call is TRBV10-2, the J call TRBJ1-3, with D unclear. CDR1 is WSHSY and CDR2 is SAAADI in the germline V gene. Trimming pared 6 bases from V and 3 bases from J, leaving 12 bases between. The length of the CDR3 is 14 residues. Here the CDR3 reads CASRTLDGGNTIYF. The CDR3 DNA sequence: TGCGCCAGCAGAACATTGGACGGTGGAAACACCATATATTTT.

This rearrangement joins TRBV18 to TRBJ2-7; D call uncertain. V lost 4 bases to trimming and J lost 5 bases, with 9 bases between them. The CDR3 consists of 12 residues. Germline V CDR1 and CDR2: KGHSH, LQKENI. This chain's CDR3 is CASSQLGDEQYF. The CDR3 coding sequence is TGTGCCAGCTCACAACTTGGGGACGAGCAGTACTTC.

J is TRBJ2-7 and V is TRBV16; D remains ambiguous. Germline V gene sequence: CDR1 KGHSY, CDR2 FQNENV. The CDR3 runs to 14 residues. V was cut by 0 bases and J by 6 bases, with 12 bases left in between. CDR3 nucleotide sequence: TGTGCCAGCAGCCAATCGAGCCCCTGGGGCGAGCAGTACTTC. Its translation is CASSQSSPWGEQYF. The full variable domain, its missing parts supplied by reference TRBV16 and TRBJ2-7, is GEEVAQTPKHLVRGEGQKAKLYCAPIKGHSYVFWYQQVLKNEFKFLISFQNENVFDETGMPKERFSAKCLPNSPCSLEIQATKLEDSAVYFCASSQSSPWGEQYFGPGTRLTVT.

This chain connects TRBV15 to TRBJ1-5, with 7 bases that match TRBD1. Germline values: CDR1 LNHNV, CDR2 YYDKDF (reference sequence). V was clipped by 5 bases and J by 6 bases; unmatched bases: 7. The length of the CDR3 is 14 residues. The CDR3 bases are TGTGCCACCAGCTCGACAGGGAAAAGTCAGCCCCAGCATTTT. Protein: CATSSTGKSQPQHF. Filled out from reference TRBV15 and TRBJ1-5, the complete variable domain reads DAMVIQNPRYQVTQFGKPVTLSCSQTLNHNVMYWYQQKSSQAPKLLFHYYDKDFNNEADTPDNFQSRRPNTSFCFLDIRSPGLGDTAMYLCATSSTGKSQPQHFGDGTRLSIL.